The sequence of this T cell receptor beta chain was determined in a study of CD8+ T cells in alopecia areata. Findings and caveats of the study: Throughout tofacitinib, many expanded lesional clones continued to persist in scalp and blood.

CDR1 is GTSNPN and CDR2 is SVGIG in the germline V gene (reference sequence). The CDR3 has 13 residues. Trimming stripped 0 bases from V and 1 base from J, with 5 bases between. Reverse transcribed after extraction, RNA yielded cDNA as the sequencing template. The assay was immunoSEQ multiplex PCR, and TCRdb's table has in-frame clones only and misses some. The sample yields about 190,000 clones, about 60% seen once. A remark on this clone: Its antigen remains unknown. Other nucleotide sequences in the sample specify the same CDR3.

Indicated treatment: oral pan-JAK inhibitor, 5-10 mg twice daily. Collected material from alopecia areata patients comprised lesional scalp punch biopsies and peripheral blood. Separation by sorting yielded CD4+ and CD8+ T cells from PBMCs. Sequenced here: CD8+ T cells sorted from blood, sampled at week 24, from a patient treated with tofacitinib. This chain connects TRBV30 to TRBJ2-3; D ambiguous. This TCR derives from a human donor with alopecia areata. The CDR3 bases are TGTGCCTGGAGTGTACTGGGCACAGATACGCAGTATTTT. Translated: CAWSVLGTDTQYF.